This T cell receptor (beta chain) was documented in a study of cytomegalovirus exposure and HLA in healthy donors. Study observations and caveats: Later analysis demonstrated an association between a missense DCLRE1C variant and TCR beta V- and J-gene trimming. A later analysis linked around 15,000 TCR beta sequences to HLA alleles at 0.05 false discovery rate.

This CDR3 is 14 amino acids long. CDR1 and CDR2 (germline): KGHSH, LQKENI. Trimming took off 1 base at V and 0 bases at J, with 6 bases between the two ends. Only a few counts were recorded for this clone. Its antigen is currently unknown. Healthy bone marrow donors made up the donors. PCR amplification relied on 60 Vbeta primers (plus 13 Jbeta primers). Assay used: immunoSEQ multiplex PCR; TCRdb lists only in-frame clones, some missing. The repertoire holds under 250,000 clones, with over 80% as singletons. Sequenced input: PBMCs. The chain joins TRBV18 to TRBJ2-5, with D unclear. The TCR was taken from a boy between 2 and 10 years old in good health and CMV-seronegative. CDR3 sequence (DNA): TGTGCCAGCTCACCACAATCGTACCAAGAGACCCAGTACTTC. Its translation is CASSPQSYQETQYF.